The rows below give T cell receptor beta chains drawn from one sample of a study of T-cell reconstitution after alpha-beta-depleted transplantation in children. TCRdb reanalysed the PCR reads using MiXCR and keeps one entry per CDR3 protein. The sample records about 640,000 distinct CDR3 sequences, about 15% being singletons. Sequencing was performed on PBMCs from the stem cell graft donor, taken from the stem cell graft. Receptors originate from a human donor who donated a stem cell graft to a child with acute myeloid leukemia. The CDR3 runs from the conserved cysteine through the conserved F or W. D genes are given only for firm matches. The listing skips clone size in some rows; elsewhere it reads once, few, many or a size class.

abundance,d_gene,v_gene,j_gene,CDR3aa,CDR3nt
few,-,TRBV12-3/TRBV12-4,TRBJ2-1,CATHLRGTYNEQFF,TGTGCCACCCATCTCAGGGGAACCTACAATGAGCAGTTCTTC
-,-,TRBV4-2,TRBJ2-1,CASSPKGVDEQFF,TGTGCCAGCAGCCCTAAGGGGGTTGATGAGCAGTTCTTC
few,TRBD1,TRBV20-1,TRBJ1-1,CSAPGTGGMNTEAFF,TGCAGTGCTCCCGGGACAGGGGGAATGAACACTGAAGCTTTCTTT
-,-,TRBV4-1,TRBJ2-6,CASSQVTSSGANVLTF,TGCGCCAGCAGCCAAGTGACCTCATCTGGGGCCAACGTCCTGACTTTC
many,TRBD2,TRBV20-1,TRBJ2-3,CSAGTSGTDTQYF,TGCAGTGCTGGGACTAGCGGGACAGATACGCAGTATTTT
-,-,TRBV5-4,TRBJ2-7,CASSLFSVEVGEQYF,TGTGCCAGCAGCTTGTTCTCCGTGGAGGTCGGCGAGCAGTACTTC
-,-,TRBV20-1,TRBJ1-4,CSARDASVRKLFF,TGCAGTGCTAGAGATGCCTCAGTTAGAAAACTGTTTTTT
-,-,TRBV3-1,TRBJ1-2,CASSQVGSYYGYTF,TGTGCCAGCAGCCAAGTTGGCAGCTACTATGGCTACACCTTC
few,-,TRBV2,TRBJ1-1,CASSKITENTEAFF,TGTGCCAGCAGTAAGATTACAGAGAACACTGAAGCTTTCTTT
many,-,TRBV20-1,TRBJ2-3,CSARDRTVVTDTQYF,TGCAGTGCTAGAGACAGAACAGTGGTTACAGATACGCAGTATTTT
-,-,TRBV4-1,TRBJ2-1,CASSQDDRNEQFF,TGCGCCAGCAGCCAGGACGACAGGAATGAGCAGTTCTTC
-,-,TRBV5-1,TRBJ2-2,CASSSGDLTGELFF,TGCGCCAGCAGCTCTGGAGACCTAACCGGGGAGCTGTTTTTT
many,-,TRBV4-3,TRBJ2-7,CASSQDRRGSYEQYF,TGCGCCAGCAGCCAAGATCGCAGGGGATCCTACGAGCAGTACTTC
-,-,TRBV7-2,TRBJ2-3,CASSSTGSSPDTQYF,TGTGCCAGCAGTTCAACAGGGTCTAGCCCAGATACGCAGTATTTT